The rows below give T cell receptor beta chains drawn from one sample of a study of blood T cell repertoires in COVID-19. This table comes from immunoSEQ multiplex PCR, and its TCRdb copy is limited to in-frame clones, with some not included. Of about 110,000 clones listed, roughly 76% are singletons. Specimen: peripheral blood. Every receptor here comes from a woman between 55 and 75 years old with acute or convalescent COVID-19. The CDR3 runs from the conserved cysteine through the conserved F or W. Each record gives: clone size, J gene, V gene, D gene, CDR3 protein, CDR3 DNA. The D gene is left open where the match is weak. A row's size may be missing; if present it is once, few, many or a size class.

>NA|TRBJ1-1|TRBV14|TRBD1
CASSLVGQARSLGAFF
TGTGCCAGCAGTCTCGTTGGACAGGCCCGATCGTTAGGAGCTTTCTTT
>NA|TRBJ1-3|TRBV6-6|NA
CASSYSGQISGNTIYF
TGTGCCAGCAGTTACTCAGGACAGATCTCTGGAAACACCATATATTTT
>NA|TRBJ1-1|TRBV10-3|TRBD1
CAIRGQGGTEAFF
TGTGCCATCAGAGGACAGGGTGGCACTGAAGCTTTCTTT
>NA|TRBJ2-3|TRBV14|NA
CASSPRTVDTQYF
TGTGCCAGCAGCCCCCGGACTGTAGATACGCAGTATTTT
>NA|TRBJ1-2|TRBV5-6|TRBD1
CASSRGQGYGYTF
TGTGCCAGCAGCCGGGGACAGGGGTATGGCTACACCTTC
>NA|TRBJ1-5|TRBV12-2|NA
CASRLGGLRNQPQHF
TGTGCAAGTCGCTTAGGCGGTTTGAGAAATCAGCCCCAGCATTTT
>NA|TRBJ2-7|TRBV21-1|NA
CASSKSGTAAPYEQYF
TGTGCCAGCAGCAAAAGCGGCACGGCGGCCCCCTACGAGCAGTACTTC
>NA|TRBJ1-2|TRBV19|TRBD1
CASSFTTGIYGYTF
TGTGCCAGTAGCTTTACGACAGGGATCTATGGCTACACCTTC
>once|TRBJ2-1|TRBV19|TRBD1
CASSRRTGERIGKQFF
TGTGCCAGTAGTAGAAGGACAGGGGAACGGATTGGAAAGCAGTTCTTC
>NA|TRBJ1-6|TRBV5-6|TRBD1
CASSLDWTGNSPLHF
TGTGCCAGCAGCTTGGATTGGACAGGGAATTCACCCCTCCACTTT